This entry lists 20 T cell receptor beta chains sequenced from one sample in a study of blood T cells in healthy people across ages. With a J-beta primer mix and a sample-barcoded 5' primer, a second PCR ran roughly 6 to 11 cycles. TCRdb independently ran MiXCR on the 5' RACE reads; one entry per CDR3 protein. The sample holds over a million distinct CDR3 sequences, about 25% seen once. These same data were also listed under a study on T cells of mothers and their children.

Input material: blood. The source is a girl aged 2-15 years in good health.

This clonotype was observed at least ten times. The CDR3, as DNA: TGTGCCAGCAGCTTAGGGGTAGGTCAGCCCCAGCATTTT. It is translated as CASSLGVGQPQHF. V gene TRBV7-9 combines with J gene TRBJ1-5, with D unclear. This CDR3 comprises 13 residues. Germline V gene sequence: CDR1 SEHNR, CDR2 FQNEAQ (reference sequence). Trimming pared 1 base from V and 6 bases from J, leaving 7 bases between.

V usage is TRBV10-3 and J usage is TRBJ2-5; possibly TRBD1 for D (6 bases). Germline V gives CDR1 ENHRY, CDR2 SYGVKD. V gave up 0 bases and J gave up 5 bases, with 16 bases separating them. The CDR3 runs to 16 residues. CDR3 amino acids: CAISESETQRGETQYF. CDR3 in DNA: TGTGCCATCAGTGAGTCGGAGACTCAGAGGGGGGAGACCCAGTACTTC.

The CDR3 region has the DNA TGCGCCAGCAGCCAAGAGCCCCGGGACAGAGAGTACTTC. Protein sequence: CASSQEPRDREYF. This rearrangement joins TRBV4-1 to TRBJ2-7, with 7 bases fitting TRBD1. V lost 0 bases to trimming and J lost 11 bases; unmatched junction nucleotides: 7. Germline V CDR1 and CDR2: MGHRA, YSYEKL. The CDR3 consists of 13 residues.

This clonotype appeared a few times. The chain combines TRBV20-1 with TRBJ1-1; D is undetermined. CDR3 length: 14 residues. Trimming took 6 bases from V and 0 from J, leaving 14 bases between them. In germline, CDR1 is DFQATT, CDR2 SNEGSKA (reference sequence). The CDR3 nucleotides are TGCAGTGCCCAAAACCCAGGCATGAACACTGAAGCTTTCTTT. As protein: CSAQNPGMNTEAFF.

This rearrangement joins TRBV6-2 or TRBV6-3 to TRBJ1-2; no clear D. Germline V lookup: CDR1 MNHEY, CDR2 SVGEGT. Trimming shortened V by 5 bases and J by 2 bases, and 15 bases separated the two germline ends. The CDR3 runs to 15 residues. CDR3 bases: TGTGCCAGCAGTGCCTCGCCGACGACGAACTATGGCTACACCTTC. It is translated as CASSASPTTNYGYTF.

This clonotype was counted a few times. The chain joins TRBV4-3 to TRBJ1-1; perhaps TRBD1 as D (5 bases). This CDR3 is 16 amino acids long. CDR1 is LGHNA, CDR2 YSLEER, per germline. V lost 0 bases to trimming and J lost 8 bases, with 19 bases between them. CDR3 amino acids: CASSQDGDLPFREAFF. The CDR3 DNA follows: TGCGCCAGCAGCCAAGATGGGGACCTACCGTTTAGGGAAGCTTTCTTT.

This clonotype was recorded a few times. The chain uses TRBV12-3 or TRBV12-4 and TRBJ1-3; TRBD1 matches at 9 bases. CDR3 length equals 17 residues. Losses at the gene ends were 1 base for V and 2 bases for J; bases not matched to a gene: 6. The CDR3, as DNA: TGTGCCAGCAGTTTAGGAACCGGGGACAGGGCTGGAAACACCATATATTTT. Amino acids: CASSLGTGDRAGNTIYF.

This clonotype has more than one count but fewer than ten. The V call is TRBV5-1, the J call TRBJ2-3; D is perhaps TRBD2 (6 bases). Germline CDR1 reads SGHRS; CDR2 reads YFSETQ. This CDR3 region has 16 residues. V shed 0 bases and J shed 3 bases, with 14 bases lying between them. The CDR3 protein is CASSLESGGITDTQYF. CDR3 nucleotide sequence: TGCGCCAGCAGCTTGGAATCCGGGGGTATAACAGATACGCAGTATTTT.

The chain has TRBV11-3 and TRBJ1-2; tentative D call: TRBD1 (6 bases). The CDR3 length is 12 residues. Germline V gene sequence: CDR1 SGHNT, CDR2 YENEEA. Deletions cut 2 bases from V and 8 bases from J, with 9 bases between. CDR3 residues: CASSLRDTGYTF. The CDR3 DNA follows: TGTGCCAGCAGCTTAAGGGACACCGGCTACACCTTC.

The genes are TRBV12-3 or TRBV12-4 and TRBJ2-1, with a tentative D call TRBD2 (5 bases). The tail of the sequence fits TRBJ2-5 better, so the J call may be wrong. The CDR3 has 13 amino acids. CDR3 in amino acids: CASLLLGSGTQYF. The CDR3 DNA follows: TGTGCCAGCCTACTACTGGGGAGTGGGACCCAGTACTTC.

This clonotype was picked up a small number of times. The chain uses TRBV6-2 or TRBV6-3 and TRBJ2-7; unclear D gene. Germline CDR1 MNHEY, CDR2 SVGEGT. Trimming removed 3 bases from V and 5 bases from J, with 5 bases in between. The length of the CDR3 is 11 residues. CDR3 DNA sequence: TGTGCCAGCAGTTATCCCCACGAGCAGTACTTC. It is translated as CASSYPHEQYF.

This rearrangement joins TRBV10-3 to TRBJ2-5; TRBD2 matches 11 bases. The DNA matches TRBJ2-1 better at its end, which makes the J call doubtful. Germline V gives CDR1 ENHRY, CDR2 SYGVKD. The CDR3 is 15 amino acids. The CDR3 DNA is TGTGCCATCACACCGAGACTAGCGGGATGGAATGAGCAGTTCTTC. Amino acids: CAITPRLAGWNEQFF.

This clonotype was found a few times. V is TRBV2 and J is TRBJ1-1, with a weak D call TRBD1 (5 bases). The CDR3 sequence is 13 residues long. The V end was cut by 3 bases, the J end by 11 bases, with 16 bases between. In germline, CDR1 is SNHLY, CDR2 FYNNEI. The CDR3 protein is CASSDLQGPGAFF. The CDR3 DNA is TGTGCCAGCAGTGACCTCCAGGGACCGGGGGCTTTCTTT.

J is TRBJ2-7 and V is TRBV12-3 or TRBV12-4; D uncertain. V lost 5 bases, J lost 6 bases, and 14 bases lay in between. The CDR3 totals 13 residues. In nucleotides, the CDR3 is TGTGCCAGCAGTCCATCTAAGGTCCCCGAGCAGTACTTC. Translating it yields CASSPSKVPEQYF.

The rearrangement uses TRBV25-1 and TRBJ2-2; D unresolved. The CDR3 runs 12 residues. The germline V gene encodes CDR1 MGHDK and CDR2 SYGVNS. V lost 4 bases to trimming and J lost 7 bases, with 7 bases between them. The CDR3: CASSAPGGELFF. The CDR3 nucleotides are TGTGCCAGCAGTGCCCCTGGCGGGGAGCTGTTTTTT.

This clonotype showed up just a few times. The chain joins TRBV4-1 to TRBJ1-1; D unresolved. Germline assignment: CDR1 MGHRA and CDR2 YSYEKL. There are 14 residues in the CDR3. V lost 0 bases and J 1 base, leaving 6 bases between the germline ends. CDR3 sequence: CASSQDRTNTEAFF. The CDR3 DNA reads TGCGCCAGCAGCCAAGATCGCACGAACACTGAAGCTTTCTTT.

This clonotype has just a few counts. The J gene is TRBJ1-6, the V gene TRBV7-2; tentative D call: TRBD1 (5 bases). The CDR3 consists of 17 residues. CDR1 and CDR2 (germline): SGHTA, FQGNSA. V was shortened by 9 bases and J by 0 bases, with 18 bases between the two germline ends. The CDR3 is CASSSRGLSSYNSPLHF. In DNA, the CDR3 is TGTGCCAGTTCCTCACGGGGCTTGAGCTCCTATAATTCACCCCTCCACTTT.

This clonotype turned up a few times. This chain joins TRBV6-1 and TRBJ2-2; 7 positions match TRBD2. Germline assignment: CDR1 MNHNS and CDR2 SASEGT. The J segment lost 0 bases and the V segment lost 6 bases, leaving 7 bases of the junction unmatched. This CDR3 contains 16 residues. CDR3 DNA sequence: TGTGCCAGCAGCCGCACTAGCGCGTCGAACACCGGGGAGCTGTTTTTT. It yields the protein CASSRTSASNTGELFF.

The rearrangement uses TRBV5-1 and TRBJ2-5, with 8 nucleotides matching TRBD2. The length of the CDR3 is 16 residues. Looked up from germline, CDR1 is SGHRS and CDR2 is YFSETQ. V was pared by 0 bases and J by 4 bases, with 8 bases of the junction left unmatched. The CDR3 DNA sequence: TGCGCCAGCAGCTTGGCCGGCAGCGGGAGAACAGAGACCCAGTACTTC. Protein product: CASSLAGSGRTETQYF.

This clonotype was seen more than once but under ten times. V gene TRBV7-8 combines with J gene TRBJ1-1; D not certain. Per the germline V gene, CDR1 is SGHVS and CDR2 is FQNEAQ. V was trimmed by 1 base and J by 0 bases, leaving 18 bases between them. There are 18 residues in the CDR3. CDR3 in DNA: TGTGCCAGCAGCTTAGTGCTCACCCTCTTTCACATGAACACTGAAGCTTTCTTT. It specifies CASSLVLTLFHMNTEAFF. The whole variable domain, remainder taken from reference TRBV7-8 and TRBJ1-1, is GAGVSQSPRYKVAKRGQDVALRCDPISGHVSLFWYQQALGQGPEFLTYFQNEAQLDKSGLPSDRFFAERPEGSVSTLKIQRTQQEDSAVYLCASSLVLTLFHMNTEAFFGQGTRLTVV.